This T cell receptor beta chain was captured by sequencing in a study of early T cells in non-severe SARS-CoV-2 infection. Across the whole study: Chains from this unsorted whole-blood bulk RNA could not be paired.

Individually, cDNA molecules had unique molecular identifiers attached to them. TCRdb re-called the 5' RACE reads with MiXCR, one entry per CDR3 protein. The data show 98,000 or so distinct CDR3 sequences, 9.5% to 13% seen once. This clonotype was seen ten or more times. Antigen specificity is unknown. Study outcomes and limitations: CD4 and private specificities were missed by VDJdb matching, which favored anti-spike CD8 responses.

This TCR derives from an adult who was a healthcare worker with PCR-confirmed SARS-CoV-2 infection or an uninfected control (not recorded which). Source material: whole blood.

The CDR3 spells CASSVGRRSGANVLTF. As DNA, the CDR3 is TGTGCCAGTAGCGTCGGAAGGCGCTCTGGGGCCAACGTCCTGACTTTC. The chain uses TRBV19 and TRBJ2-6; D is ambiguous. Trimming cost V 6 bases and J 0 bases, with 12 bases left between them. This CDR3 is built from 16 residues. The germline gives CDR1 LNHDA, CDR2 SQIVND (reference sequence).